What follows describes a single TCR beta chain. This entry is derived from a study of blood T cell repertoires in COVID-19. Assay: immunoSEQ multiplex PCR; the TCRdb copy retains only in-frame clones and omits some. The table lists under 200,000 clones, about 90% of them singletons. The sequencing input was PBMCs or T cells enriched from blood (not recorded which). The receptor comes from a woman in her forties or fifties who had recovered from COVID-19.

CDR3 region: CASKPVVGLNSPLHF. The CDR3 region has the DNA TGCGCCAGCAAACCCGTGGTGGGCCTTAATTCACCCCTCCACTTT. V gene TRBV5-1 combines with J gene TRBJ1-6; no definite D call. The CDR3 contains 15 residues. Germline loops: CDR1 SGHRS, CDR2 YFSETQ. The V end was cut by 6 bases, the J end by 6 bases, with 16 bases between.